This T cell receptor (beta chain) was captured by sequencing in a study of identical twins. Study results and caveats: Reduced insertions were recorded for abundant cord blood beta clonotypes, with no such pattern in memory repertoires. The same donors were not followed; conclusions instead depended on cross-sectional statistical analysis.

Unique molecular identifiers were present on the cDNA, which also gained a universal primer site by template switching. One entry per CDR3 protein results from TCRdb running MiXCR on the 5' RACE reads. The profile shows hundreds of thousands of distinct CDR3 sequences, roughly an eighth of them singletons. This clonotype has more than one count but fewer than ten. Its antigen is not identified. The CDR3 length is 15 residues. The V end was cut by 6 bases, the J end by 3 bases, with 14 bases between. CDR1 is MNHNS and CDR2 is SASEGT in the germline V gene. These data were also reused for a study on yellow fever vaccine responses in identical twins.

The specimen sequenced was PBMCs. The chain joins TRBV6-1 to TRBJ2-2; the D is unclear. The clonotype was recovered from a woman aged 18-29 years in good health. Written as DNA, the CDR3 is TGTGCCAGCAGGTTGGGGAATCGGGACACCGGGGAGCTGTTTTTT. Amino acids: CASRLGNRDTGELFF.